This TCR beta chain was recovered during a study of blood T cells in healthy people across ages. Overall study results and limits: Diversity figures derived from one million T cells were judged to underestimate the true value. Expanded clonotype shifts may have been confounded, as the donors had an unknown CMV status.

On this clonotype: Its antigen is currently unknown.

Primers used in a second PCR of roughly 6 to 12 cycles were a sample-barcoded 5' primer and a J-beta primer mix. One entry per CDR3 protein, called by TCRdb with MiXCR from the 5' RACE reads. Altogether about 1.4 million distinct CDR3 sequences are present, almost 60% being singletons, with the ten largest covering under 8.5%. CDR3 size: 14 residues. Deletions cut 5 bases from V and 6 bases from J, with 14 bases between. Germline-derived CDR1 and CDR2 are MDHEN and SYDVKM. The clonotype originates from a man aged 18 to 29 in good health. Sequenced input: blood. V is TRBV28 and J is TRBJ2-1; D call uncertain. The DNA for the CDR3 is TGTGCCAGCAGTCCCGGACCCGTCTCCAATGAGCAGTTCTTC. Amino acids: CASSPGPVSNEQFF.